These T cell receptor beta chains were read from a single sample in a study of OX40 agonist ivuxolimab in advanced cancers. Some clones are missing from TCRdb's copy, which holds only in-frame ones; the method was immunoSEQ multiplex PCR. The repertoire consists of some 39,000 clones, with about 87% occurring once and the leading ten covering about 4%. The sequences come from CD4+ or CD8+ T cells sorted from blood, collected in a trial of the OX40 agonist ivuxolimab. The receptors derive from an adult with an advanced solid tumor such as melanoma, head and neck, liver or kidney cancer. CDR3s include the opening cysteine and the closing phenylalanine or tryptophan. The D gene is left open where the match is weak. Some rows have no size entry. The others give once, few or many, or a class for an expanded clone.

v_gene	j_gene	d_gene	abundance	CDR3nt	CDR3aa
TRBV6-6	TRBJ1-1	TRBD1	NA	TGTGCCAGCGCCGTTAGGACAGGGGAAACTGAAGCTTTCTTT	CASAVRTGETEAFF
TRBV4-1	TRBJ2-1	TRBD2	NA	TGCGCCAGCAGCCAAGACCCTTGTTCGGTTTTTGCTAGCGGGGGATTATGTGAGCAGTTCTTC	CASSQDPCSVFASGGLCEQFF
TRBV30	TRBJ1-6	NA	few	TGTGCCTGGAGTAAACCCTCGTCAGGCCAAGGTCCTTTCAACTTT	CAWSKPSSGQGPFNF
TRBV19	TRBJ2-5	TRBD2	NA	TGTGCCAGTAGTGTGAGGACTAGCGGGGTGTACCAAGAGACCCAGTACTTC	CASSVRTSGVYQETQYF
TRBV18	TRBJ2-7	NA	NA	TGTGCCAGCTCACCGCAGGGAAGGAACTACGAGCAGTACTTC	CASSPQGRNYEQYF
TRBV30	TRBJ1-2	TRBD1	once	TGTGCCTGGAGTTCACTTAACAGGGGTGGCTACACCTTC	CAWSSLNRGGYTF
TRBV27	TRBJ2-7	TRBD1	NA	TGTGCCAGCAGCCGGGCGAGGACAGGGGACTACGAGCAGTACTTC	CASSRARTGDYEQYF
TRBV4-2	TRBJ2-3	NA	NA	TGTGCCAGCAGCCAAGCCTTCCCCACTAGCCCTAGCACAGATACGCAGTATTTT	CASSQAFPTSPSTDTQYF
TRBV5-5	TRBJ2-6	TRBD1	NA	TGTGCCAGCAGCCACCGGGACAGGGGCGCATCTGGGGCCAACGTCCTGACTTTC	CASSHRDRGASGANVLTF
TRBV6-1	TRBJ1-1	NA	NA	TGTGCCAGCAGTGGATCTATGTCAAGTCCCGACGGGGGCACTGAAGCTTTCTTT	CASSGSMSSPDGGTEAFF
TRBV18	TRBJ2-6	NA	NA	TGTGCCAGCTCACCAGGGAGACCCTCTGGGGCCAACGTCCTGACTTTC	CASSPGRPSGANVLTF
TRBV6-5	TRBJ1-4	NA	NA	TGTGCCAGCAGTTACTCGGGAGGGGCAACTAATGAAAAACTGTTTTTT	CASSYSGGATNEKLFF
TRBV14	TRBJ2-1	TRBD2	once	TGTGCCAGCAGCCAAGATACCCTACTAGCGGGGGTAAATGAGCAGTTCTTC	CASSQDTLLAGVNEQFF
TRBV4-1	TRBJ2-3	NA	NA	TGCGCCAGCAGCCAAGTCACCGCAGGGACTAGCACAGATACGCAGTATTTT	CASSQVTAGTSTDTQYF
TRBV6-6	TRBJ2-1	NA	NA	TGTGCCAGCAGCAGAATCGGGAATGAGCAGTTCTTC	CASSRIGNEQFF
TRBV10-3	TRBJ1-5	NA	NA	TGTGCCATCAGTGAGGCGTATAATCAGCCCCAGCATTTT	CAISEAYNQPQHF
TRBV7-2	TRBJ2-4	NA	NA	TGTGCCAGCAGCCTAGCGAGTGGGACTCAAAACATTCAGTACTTC	CASSLASGTQNIQYF
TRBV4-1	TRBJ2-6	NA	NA	TGCGCCAGCAGCCAAGTGGGTTTGTCAGACCGCTCTGGGGCCAACGTCCTGACTTTC	CASSQVGLSDRSGANVLTF
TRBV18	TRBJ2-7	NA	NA	TGTGCCAGCTCACCCTCCCAGACGGGCGATTGGGAGCAGTACTTC	CASSPSQTGDWEQYF
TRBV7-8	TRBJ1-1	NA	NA	TGTGCCAGCAGCTTACCCGGAGGGAACACTGAAGCTTTCTTT	CASSLPGGNTEAFF
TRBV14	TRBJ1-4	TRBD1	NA	TGTGCCAGCAGCCAAGGGACAGGGCGACATGAAAAACTGTTTTTT	CASSQGTGRHEKLFF
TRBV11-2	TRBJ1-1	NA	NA	TGTGCCAGCAGCTTACGGGCCACTGAAGCTTTCTTT	CASSLRATEAFF
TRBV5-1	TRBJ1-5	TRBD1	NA	TGCGCCAGCAGTCCGGACAGGGACCAGCCCCAGCATTTT	CASSPDRDQPQHF
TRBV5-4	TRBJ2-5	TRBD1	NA	TGTGCCAGCAGCTTAAAGCCGGGACAGCAAGAGACCCAGTACTTC	CASSLKPGQQETQYF
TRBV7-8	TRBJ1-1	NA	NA	TGTGCCAGCAGCTTGGATAAGCTCATGAACACTGAAGCTTTCTTT	CASSLDKLMNTEAFF
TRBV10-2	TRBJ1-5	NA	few	TGCGCCAGCAGTGGTGACAATCAGCCCCAGCATTTT	CASSGDNQPQHF
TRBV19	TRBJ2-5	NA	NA	TGTGCCAGTAGTCTCGGACTGGAAGGAACCCAGTACTTC	CASSLGLEGTQYF
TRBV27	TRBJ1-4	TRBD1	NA	TGTGCCAGCAGTTTATCGTGGGGGACAGGGTCTTACAAACTGTTTTTT	CASSLSWGTGSYKLFF
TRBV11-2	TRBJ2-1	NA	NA	TGTGCCAGCAGCTTAGATCTGATCCGGTTCTTC	CASSLDLIRFF
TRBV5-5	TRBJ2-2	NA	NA	TGTGCCAGCAGCGCTAGGGGGAACACCGGGGAGCTGTTTTTT	CASSARGNTGELFF
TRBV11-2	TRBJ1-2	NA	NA	TGTGCCAGCAGCCCACCGTCGCGAAACTATGGCTACACCTTC	CASSPPSRNYGYTF
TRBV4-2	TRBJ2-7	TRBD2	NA	TGTGCCAGCAGCTTGGACCCGGGACTAGCGCGGTACGAGCAGTACTTC	CASSLDPGLARYEQYF